This T cell receptor (beta chain) was captured in a study of blood T cells in healthy people across ages. Trimming stripped 2 bases from V and 10 bases from J, with 8 bases between. The CDR3 sequence is 11 residues long. Peripheral blood was drawn, approximately 10 milliliters per donor. A minimum of 7 million PBMCs was isolated per sample. A sample-barcoded 5' primer and a J-beta primer mix were used in a second PCR of roughly 6 to 11 cycles. TCRdb reanalysed the 5' RACE reads using MiXCR and keeps one entry per CDR3 protein. Found here are approximately 1.5 million distinct CDR3 sequences, 30% to 40% of them singletons; the top ten hold approximately 10%. This clonotype has more than one count but fewer than ten.

Sequencing was carried out using blood. The chain joins TRBV12-3 or TRBV12-4 to TRBJ1-2, with D unresolved. The sequence came from a woman in her thirties in good health. DNA of the CDR3: TGTGCCAGCAGTTTAATGGGCGTCTACACCTTC. This codes for CASSLMGVYTF.